The T cell receptor (beta chain) under discussion was sequenced for a study of blood T cells in healthy people across ages. General study findings and limits: Total diversity from one million sequenced T cells was likely underestimated.

On this clonotype: Its antigen is currently unknown.

A second about 6 to 12 cycle PCR used barcoded and J-beta primers. A single record per CDR3 protein comes from TCRdb applying MiXCR to the 5' RACE reads. In the table there are hundreds of thousands of distinct CDR3 sequences, around three fifths of which are singletons. Per-sample PBMC isolation yielded at least 6 million cells. Deletions cut 7 bases from V and 4 bases from J, with 14 bases between. The CDR3 sequence is 12 residues long. CDR1 DFQATT and CDR2 SNEGSKA come from the germline V gene (reference sequence). Sequenced: blood. This TCR was sampled from a man aged 40-49 years in good health. The gene calls are TRBV20-1 and TRBJ2-7; D is ambiguous. The CDR3 DNA sequence: TGCAGTGTGGTGGGAATGGAATACGAGCAGTACTTC. Protein sequence: CSVVGMEYEQYF.